The 16 T cell receptor beta chains reported below all come from one sample, sequenced in a study of response to subunit inactivated influenza vaccine. TCRdb processed the RT-PCR reads anew with MiXCR; each CDR3 protein has one entry. This sample has 860,000 or so distinct CDR3 sequences, with about 20% found just once. The input for sequencing was PBMCs from blood, taken around 5 days after vaccination. The receptor source for this set is a middle-aged man who received an inactivated influenza vaccine.

This chain joins TRBV19 and TRBJ2-7; D may match TRBD1 or TRBD2 (5 bases each). The CDR3 extends over 17 amino acids. Germline V gene data show CDR1 as LNHDA and CDR2 as SQIVND (reference sequence). V dropped 2 bases and J dropped 0 bases, with 17 bases sitting between them. In nucleotides, the CDR3 is TGTGCCAGTAGTATAACGGTCGGGACGGCGAGCTCCTACGAGCAGTACTTC. Residues: CASSITVGTASSYEQYF.

This clonotype has only a few counts. The chain employs TRBV7-2 and TRBJ2-5; the D is unclear. The ends were cut back, 2 bases at V and 5 bases at J, with 9 bases in the middle. This CDR3 is built from 13 residues. CDR1 and CDR2 from the germline V gene are SGHTA and FQGNSA. CDR3 coding DNA: TGTGCCAGCAGCTTACAGAGAGTGGAGACCCAGTACTTC. It encodes CASSLQRVETQYF.

This clonotype was recorded many times. This chain links TRBV6-5 with TRBJ1-1; weak D call: TRBD1 (5 bases). This CDR3 is 15 amino acids long. Per germline, CDR1 MNHEY and CDR2 SVGAGI. The V end lost 0 bases, the J end lost 0 bases, and 8 bases lay between the germline ends. CDR3 region: CASSYSGTVNTEAFF. CDR3 sequence (DNA): TGTGCCAGCAGTTACTCCGGGACGGTGAACACTGAAGCTTTCTTT.

This clonotype showed up just a few times. V usage is TRBV21-1 and J usage is TRBJ2-3; the table's D call, TRBD1, was not checked against the DNA. TRBV21-1 is given as a pseudogene. The length of the CDR3 is 16 residues. The CDR3 loop is CASSKARDRCTDTQYF. CDR3 coding DNA: TGTGCCAGCAGCAAAGCGAGGGACAGATGCACAGATACGCAGTATTTT.

A few counts support this clonotype. The V and J genes are TRBV24-1 and TRBJ2-1, with D possibly matching TRBD2 (5 bases). Germline V lookup: CDR1 KGHDR, CDR2 SFDVKD. CDR3 size: 15 residues. Trimming cost V 3 bases and J 4 bases, with 12 bases left between them. CDR3 region: CATSDPGPGYNEQFF. Here the CDR3 DNA reads TGTGCCACCAGTGATCCTGGACCGGGATACAATGAGCAGTTCTTC.

The rearrangement uses TRBV6-6 and TRBJ2-5; D gene ambiguous. Germline CDR1 MNHNY, CDR2 SVGAGI (reference sequence). This CDR3 is 13 amino acids long. Trimming removed 8 bases at V and 3 bases at J, with 13 bases between. The CDR3 DNA reads as TGTGCCAGCCGGCTGTCGGCAGAAGAGACCCAGTACTTC. Residues: CASRLSAEETQYF.

CDR3 sequence reads: CASRPLVRDEDEQYF. CDR3 DNA: TGTGCCAGCAGACCTTTGGTGAGGGACGAGGACGAGCAGTACTTC. The chain combines TRBV6-1 with TRBJ2-7; either TRBD1 or TRBD2 may supply D (5 bases each). The germline V and J ends were trimmed by 6 bases and 5 bases, with 20 bases remaining between them. This CDR3 spans 15 amino acids. The germline CDR1 and CDR2 sequences are MNHNS and SASEGT.

The V gene is TRBV3-1, the J gene TRBJ1-3, with D uncertain. V was pared by 0 bases and J by 4 bases, with 10 bases between. CDR1 is LGHDT, CDR2 YNNKEL, per germline (reference sequence). The CDR3 consists of 15 residues. This chain's CDR3 is CASSQDLGYGNTIYF. For the CDR3, the DNA is TGTGCCAGCAGCCAAGATTTAGGGTACGGAAACACCATATATTTT. Full variable domain (rest looked up from reference TRBV3-1 and TRBJ1-3): DTAVSQTPKYLVTQMGNDKSIKCEQNLGHDTMYWYKQDSKKFLKIMFSYNNKELIINETVPNRFSPKSPDKAHLNLHINSLELGDSAVYFCASSQDLGYGNTIYFGEGSWLTVV.

This chain uses TRBV7-9 with TRBJ2-1; TRBD1 aligns across 7 bases. This CDR3 comprises 16 residues. V shed 5 bases, J shed 4 bases, and the junction held 11 bases outside the gene matches. Germline V gene data show CDR1 as SEHNR and CDR2 as FQNEAQ (reference sequence). DNA for the CDR3: TGTGCCAGCAGCGTCCTGTGGGGGACAGATTACAATGAGCAGTTCTTC. This gives the protein CASSVLWGTDYNEQFF.

This rearrangement joins TRBV3-1 to TRBJ2-5, with 9 bases that match TRBD1. With 2 bases clipped from V and 2 bases from J, the junction kept 6 bases outside the gene matches. The CDR3 is 16 amino acids. Germline V gene data show CDR1 as LGHDT and CDR2 as YNNKEL (reference sequence). The CDR3 DNA is TGTGCCAGCAGCCAAAAACGACAGGGGGGGCAAGAGACCCAGTACTTC. Its protein product is CASSQKRQGGQETQYF.

This clonotype turned up a few times. V is TRBV6-1 and J is TRBJ2-3, with 11 bases aligning to TRBD2. Trimming at V came to 6 bases and at J to 8 bases, leaving 10 bases not matched to a gene. In germline, CDR1 is MNHNS, CDR2 SASEGT. The CDR3 spans 15 residues. CDR3: CASSGTSGSFGTQYF. The CDR3 region has the DNA TGTGCCAGCAGCGGGACTAGCGGCTCGTTCGGTACGCAGTATTTT.

On this clonotype itself: Since a much larger clone is just one base distant, this may be a read error. The chain is built from TRBV12-3 or TRBV12-4 and TRBJ2-7, with TRBD1 identical over 7 bases. The CDR3 covers 13 residues. CDR3 DNA: TGTACCAGCAGGACCCAGGGGGCCTACGAGCAGTACTTC. Encoded protein: CTSRTQGAYEQYF.

This clonotype was seen more than once but under ten times. The CDR3 DNA follows: TGTGCCAGCAGTTTGAATGCCCTGAGGAATTCACCCCTCCACTTT. Translating it yields CASSLNALRNSPLHF. This chain joins TRBV27 and TRBJ1-6; D gene ambiguous. V lost 3 bases and J lost 7, with 13 bases in between. Germline-derived CDR1 and CDR2 are MNHEY and SMNVEV (reference sequence). The CDR3 sequence is 15 residues long.

This clonotype was picked up many times. The junction departs from the called germline gene at one end, perhaps through a read error. The rearrangement uses TRBV5-1 and TRBJ2-1; D ambiguous. Germline assignment: CDR1 SGHRS and CDR2 YFSETQ. This CDR3 has 13 amino acids. CDR3 in DNA: TGCGCCAGCAGCCCCACCGAAAGACCCGTCCTCCTCTTC. Protein: CASSPTERPVLLF.

This clonotype came up a few times. The CDR3 DNA follows: TGCGCCAGCAGCCAAGTGGGGACAGGCACAGATACGCAGTATTTT. Its protein product is CASSQVGTGTDTQYF. The rearrangement uses TRBV4-1 and TRBJ2-3; 7 positions match TRBD1. The trim removed 1 base at V and 1 base at J, leaving 2 bases unmatched. CDR1 is MGHRA and CDR2 is YSYEKL in the germline V gene. This CDR3 is built from 15 residues.

The table lists this clonotype with many counts. The rearrangement uses TRBV6-5 and TRBJ2-1; 12 bases agree with TRBD2. Trimming took 0 bases from V and 9 from J; bases not matched to a gene: 3. The CDR3 has 15 amino acids. The germline CDR1 and CDR2 sequences are MNHEY and SVGAGI. In DNA form, the CDR3 reads TGTGCCAGCAGTTACTCGGGACTAGCGGGCGCTGAGCAGTTCTTC. It is translated as CASSYSGLAGAEQFF.